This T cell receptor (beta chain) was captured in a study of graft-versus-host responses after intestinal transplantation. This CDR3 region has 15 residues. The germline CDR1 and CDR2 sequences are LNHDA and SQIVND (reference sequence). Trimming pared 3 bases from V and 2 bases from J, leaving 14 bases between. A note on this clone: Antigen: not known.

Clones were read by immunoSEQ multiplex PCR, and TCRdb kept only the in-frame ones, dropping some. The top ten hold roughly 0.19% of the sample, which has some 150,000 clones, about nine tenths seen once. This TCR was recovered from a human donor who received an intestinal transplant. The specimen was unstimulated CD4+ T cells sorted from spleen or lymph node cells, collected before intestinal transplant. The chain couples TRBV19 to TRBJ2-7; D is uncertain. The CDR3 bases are TGTGCCAGTAGTATGAGCAATACAGCGACCTACGAGCAGTACTTC. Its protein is CASSMSNTATYEQYF. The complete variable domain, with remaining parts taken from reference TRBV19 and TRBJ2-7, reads DGGITQSPKYLFRKEGQNVTLSCEQNLNHDAMYWYRQDPGQGLRLIYYSQIVNDFQKGDIAEGYSVSREKKESFPLTVTSAQKNPTAFYLCASSMSNTATYEQYFGPGTRLTVT.